The 19 T cell receptor beta chains below were found in one sample sequenced in a study of cytomegalovirus exposure and HLA in healthy donors. It was with 60 Vbeta and 13 Jbeta primers that the PCR ran. Assay used: immunoSEQ multiplex PCR; TCRdb lists only in-frame clones, some missing. The table shows some 140,000 clones, with around 80% occurring only once. Sequencing was performed on PBMCs. These receptors all stem from a man aged 25-45 years in good health.

This clone showed up just a few times. This clone may be a read error of a much larger clone one base away. The V and J genes are TRBV6-4 and TRBJ2-3, with 12 positions matching TRBD1. CDR1 and CDR2 (germline): MRHNA, SNTAGT. The CDR3 has 15 residues. The CDR3 region has the DNA TGTGCCAGCAGCGAGACGGGACAGGGGGCAGATGCGCAGTATTTT. Translating gives CASSETGQGADAQYF.

This clone was observed a few times. V and J are TRBV10-1 and TRBJ1-5; the match to TRBD1 covers 7 bases. The germline gives CDR1 WNHNN, CDR2 SYGVQD (reference sequence). The CDR3 extends over 15 amino acids. V was pared by 4 bases and J by 4 bases, with 7 bases of the junction left unmatched. As DNA, the CDR3 is TGCGCCAGCAGTGTTGGGACAGTCTTTAATCAGCCCCAGCATTTT. Its protein product is CASSVGTVFNQPQHF.

The chain is built from TRBV19 and TRBJ1-5, with a tentative D call TRBD1 (5 bases). Germline CDR1 reads LNHDA; CDR2 reads SQIVND (reference sequence). The ends were cut back, 5 bases at V and 2 bases at J, with 10 bases in the middle. The CDR3 covers 14 residues. CDR3 sequence: CASSVGQGNQPQHF. CDR3 bases: TGTGCCAGTAGTGTTGGACAAGGCAATCAGCCCCAGCATTTT.

V usage is TRBV5-4 and J usage is TRBJ1-1; the match to TRBD1 covers 7 bases. This CDR3 is built from 14 residues. Unmatched junction bases numbered 7, after V lost 3 bases and J lost 5 bases. CDR1 is SGHNT and CDR2 is YYREEE in the germline V gene (reference sequence). The CDR3 region has the DNA TGTGCCAGCAGCTCGGGACAGCGGGGGACTGAAGCTTTCTTT. Its protein is CASSSGQRGTEAFF.

This chain uses TRBV11-2 with TRBJ2-7; possibly TRBD2 for D (5 bases). CDR3 length: 13 amino acids. The V and J ends lost 2 bases and 3 bases respectively, with 8 bases between them. Per germline, CDR1 SGHAT and CDR2 FQNNGV. DNA for the CDR3: TGTGCCAGCAGCTTATCGGGATTCTACGAGCAGTACTTC. Its translation: CASSLSGFYEQYF.

V and J are TRBV19 and TRBJ1-1; possible D gene TRBD1, 5 bases. Trimming took off 4 bases at V and 4 bases at J, with 16 bases between the two ends. Germline assignment: CDR1 LNHDA and CDR2 SQIVND (reference sequence). CDR3 length: 15 amino acids. The CDR3, as DNA: TGTGCCAGTAGTAGGGGACTCCTAACCAGCACTGAAGCTTTCTTT. The encoded protein is CASSRGLLTSTEAFF. Full variable domain (missing parts from reference TRBV19 and TRBJ1-1): DGGITQSPKYLFRKEGQNVTLSCEQNLNHDAMYWYRQDPGQGLRLIYYSQIVNDFQKGDIAEGYSVSREKKESFPLTVTSAQKNPTAFYLCASSRGLLTSTEAFFGQGTRLTVV.

This chain uses TRBV19 with TRBJ2-5; D remains unclear. CDR1 and CDR2 from the germline V gene are LNHDA and SQIVND (reference sequence). This CDR3 has 11 residues. The V end lost 4 bases, the J end lost 4 bases, and 4 bases lay between the germline ends. The CDR3 sequence: CASSTRETQYF. CDR3 nucleotides: TGTGCCAGTAGTACGAGAGAGACCCAGTACTTC.

Concerning this clone: A junction boundary mismatches the germline segment, possibly from a read error. The rearrangement uses TRBV7-9 and TRBJ1-5; D remains unclear. Germline-derived CDR1 and CDR2 are SEHNR and FQNEAQ (reference sequence). The length of the CDR3 is 14 residues. CDR3 loop: CSSSLSGGNQPQHF. In DNA form, the CDR3 reads TGTTCCAGCAGCTTATCGGGAGGCAATCAGCCCCAGCATTTT.

The table lists this clone with a count of one. V gene TRBV29-1 combines with J gene TRBJ2-4, with D perhaps TRBD2 (7 bases). The germline CDR1 and CDR2 sequences are SQVTM and ANQGSEA. The CDR3 has 14 amino acids. Trimming cost V 4 bases and J 3 bases, with 13 bases left between them. The CDR3 sequence: CSVVGGQFKNIQYF. CDR3 coding DNA: TGCAGCGTTGTGGGGGGGCAATTCAAAAACATTCAGTACTTC.

This chain connects TRBV7-2 to TRBJ2-2, with D tentatively TRBD2 (6 bases). The V end was cut by 10 bases, the J end by 6 bases, with 18 bases between. This CDR3 is built from 14 residues. CDR1 and CDR2 from the germline V gene are SGHTA and FQGNSA. This CDR3 is CATQGATSAGELFF. CDR3 nucleotides: TGTGCCACCCAGGGTGCGACTAGTGCCGGGGAGCTGTTTTTT.

This clone was detected once. The chain links TRBV4-3 to TRBJ2-2, with D possibly TRBD1 on 5 matching bases. The germline V gene has CDR1 LGHNA and CDR2 YSLEER. CDR3 length: 15 amino acids. V lost 1 base, J lost 7 bases, and 13 bases lay in between. This CDR3 reads CASSQGARVGGELFF. As DNA, the CDR3 is TGCGCCAGCAGCCAAGGGGCCAGGGTTGGCGGGGAGCTGTTTTTT.

This clone was recorded only once. This chain uses TRBV5-1 with TRBJ2-1; the D is unclear. V lost 0 bases to trimming and J lost 0 bases, with 16 bases between them. This CDR3 is built from 18 residues. Germline-derived CDR1 and CDR2 are SGHRS and YFSETQ. CDR3 loop: CASSLASVALSSYNEQFF. The CDR3 DNA sequence: TGCGCCAGCAGCTTGGCCTCCGTAGCTTTGAGCTCCTACAATGAGCAGTTCTTC.

The rearrangement uses TRBV15 and TRBJ1-2; the match to TRBD1 covers 10 bases. The V gene end was trimmed by 5 bases and the J gene end by 4 bases; junction bases not matched to a gene: 10. The CDR3 spans 16 residues. Germline V lookup: CDR1 LNHNV, CDR2 YYDKDF (reference sequence). In DNA form, the CDR3 reads TGTGCCACCAGCGCCCGGGACAGGGGTCTCGGCTATGGCTACACCTTC. Amino acid sequence: CATSARDRGLGYGYTF.

This clone has a handful of counts. The rearrangement uses TRBV7-9 and TRBJ1-4; D remains unclear. Germline lookup yields CDR1 SEHNR and CDR2 FQNEAQ (reference sequence). Trimming took 0 bases from V and 7 from J, leaving 9 bases between them. The CDR3 runs to 14 residues. CDR3 nucleotides: TGTGCCAGCAGCTTAGCCGGGTCCGGTGAAAAACTGTTTTTT. Amino acid sequence: CASSLAGSGEKLFF.

The J gene is TRBJ2-7, the V gene TRBV19; 9 bases fit TRBD1. The germline gives CDR1 LNHDA, CDR2 SQIVND (reference sequence). This CDR3 is built from 15 residues. Losses at the gene ends were 1 base for V and 5 bases for J; bases not matched to a gene: 6. The CDR3 is CASSIARDRVDEQYF. The DNA of the CDR3 is TGTGCCAGTAGTATAGCCCGGGACAGGGTTGACGAGCAGTACTTC.

The genes are TRBV6-1 and TRBJ2-7, with 8 bases matching TRBD2. CDR3 length: 14 amino acids. Trimming removed 1 base from V and 5 bases from J; junction bases left unmatched: 4. Germline V gene data show CDR1 as MNHNS and CDR2 as SASEGT. The chain's CDR3 is CASSEEGTSHEQYF. CDR3 coding DNA: TGTGCCAGCAGTGAAGAAGGGACTAGTCACGAGCAGTACTTC.

This chain joins TRBV5-6 and TRBJ1-2, with D unresolved. Per germline, CDR1 SGHDT and CDR2 YYEEEE. The ends were cut back, 4 bases at V and 2 bases at J, with 15 bases in the middle. The CDR3 runs 15 residues. The CDR3 sequence: CASSTPVGGNYGYTF. The CDR3 region has the DNA TGTGCCAGCAGCACCCCTGTTGGAGGGAACTATGGCTACACCTTC.

The chain combines TRBV25-1 with TRBJ2-7, with D perhaps TRBD1 (6 bases). This CDR3 has 13 residues. Germline assignment: CDR1 MGHDK and CDR2 SYGVNS. V lost 6 bases and J 5 bases, leaving 14 bases between the germline ends. This CDR3 reads CASRVKGVNEQYF. CDR3 sequence (DNA): TGTGCCAGCAGGGTTAAGGGGGTCAACGAGCAGTACTTC.

This clone came up a few times. This chain joins TRBV28 and TRBJ2-5; D is unresolved. Germline CDR1 MDHEN, CDR2 SYDVKM. Trimming removed 5 bases from V and 5 bases from J, with 12 bases in between. This CDR3 has 13 residues. This CDR3 reads CASSPSSVETQYF. DNA for the CDR3: TGTGCCAGCAGTCCCTCTAGTGTGGAGACCCAGTACTTC.